The rows below give T cell receptor beta chains drawn from one sample of a study of blood T cells in healthy people across ages. TCRdb fed the 5' RACE reads into MiXCR, producing one record per CDR3 protein. The sample consists of roughly 1.9 million distinct CDR3 sequences, roughly two fifths of them appearing once. Sequenced input: blood. The receptors derive from a human donor in good health. Both conserved end residues are part of each CDR3.

TRBV6-2/TRBV6-3,CASRPQGNRLKFF
TRBV7-9,CASSLGGVAGSPLHF
TRBV24-1,CATSPGTVTDTQYF
TRBV18,CASSPAWGQGLDTDTQYF
TRBV20-1,CSAFGSYEQYF
TRBV24-1,CATSDFGQPQHF
TRBV12-3/TRBV12-4,CASSFEAGGLYGYTF
TRBV18,CASSPPTVHEAFF
TRBV11-2,CASSFWAENTEAFF
TRBV28,CASSFSTTIQETQYF
TRBV6-5,CASSYSKVYNEQFF
TRBV12-3/TRBV12-4,CASCRTGGFVEAFF
TRBV7-2,CASTAAGGTIPGELFF
TRBV10-3,CATGTSGAKNIQYF
TRBV29-1,CSATRGSNQPQHF
TRBV5-6,CASSPGQGLEQYF
TRBV7-8,CASSRDVRGYTF
TRBV4-3,CASSHIPTSGGPSSYNEQFF
TRBV14,CASSQRLAGIGGETQYF
TRBV29-1,CSAARARGEKLFF
TRBV2,CASSSLFRGGQETQYF
TRBV11-2,CASSRNVRGVGTGEETQYF